The 5 T cell receptor beta chains below were found in one sample sequenced in a study of cytomegalovirus exposure and HLA in healthy donors. The PCR was carried out with 60 Vbeta primers and 13 Jbeta primers. Measured with immunoSEQ multiplex PCR; TCRdb has only the in-frame clones, and not every one. Its table lists about 30,000 clones. The sequenced material came from PBMCs. The receptors were gathered from a female donor in good health and CMV-seronegative.

The chain carries TRBV5-5 and TRBJ2-3, with D uncertain. Germline V CDR1 and CDR2: SGHKS, YYEKEE (reference sequence). V shed 2 bases and J shed 4 bases, with 8 bases lying between them. This CDR3 is built from 13 residues. CDR3 bases: TGTGCCAGCAGCTTCAACAGTCCAGATACGCAGTATTTT. Protein sequence: CASSFNSPDTQYF.

The chain recombines TRBV19 with TRBJ2-7, with 7 bases matching TRBD1. The germline CDR1 and CDR2 sequences are LNHDA and SQIVND (reference sequence). V shed 4 bases and J 0 bases; nucleotides not matched to a gene: 3. This CDR3 spans 14 amino acids. The CDR3 sequence: CASSNRDSSYEQYF. DNA of the CDR3: TGTGCCAGTAGTAACCGGGACAGCTCCTACGAGCAGTACTTC. Complete variable domain (other parts from reference TRBV19 and TRBJ2-7): DGGITQSPKYLFRKEGQNVTLSCEQNLNHDAMYWYRQDPGQGLRLIYYSQIVNDFQKGDIAEGYSVSREKKESFPLTVTSAQKNPTAFYLCASSNRDSSYEQYFGPGTRLTVT.

This chain uses TRBV7-9 with TRBJ2-3; 9 bases align to TRBD2. Germline assignment: CDR1 SEHNR and CDR2 FQNEAQ (reference sequence). The V and J ends lost 5 bases and 3 bases, in that order; junction bases with no gene match: 12. The CDR3 contains 17 residues. CDR3: CASSPQGGGELTDTQYF. CDR3 in DNA: TGTGCCAGCAGCCCCCAAGGCGGGGGGGAATTGACAGATACGCAGTATTTT.

V usage is TRBV18 and J usage is TRBJ1-5; D is unresolved. CDR1 is KGHSH, CDR2 LQKENI, per germline. The CDR3 length is 15 residues. V was shortened by 2 bases and J by 4 bases, with 12 bases between the two germline ends. The CDR3 DNA reads TGTGCCAGCTCACCAGGGAGCCAAGCAAATCAGCCCCAGCATTTT. Amino acid sequence: CASSPGSQANQPQHF. Full variable domain (remainder filled in from reference TRBV18 and TRBJ1-5): NAGVMQNPRHLVRRRGQEARLRCSPMKGHSHVYWYRQLPEEGLKFMVYLQKENIIDESGMPKERFSAEFPKEGPSILRIQQVVRGDSAAYFCASSPGSQANQPQHFGDGTRLSIL.

The chain is built from TRBV5-1 and TRBJ2-1, with 11 bases lining up with TRBD2. The CDR3 consists of 15 residues. J lost 7 bases, V lost 4 bases, and 7 bases had no gene match. Germline values: CDR1 SGHRS, CDR2 YFSETQ. The CDR3 here is CASSLTSGGGNEQFF. The CDR3, as DNA: TGCGCCAGCAGCCTAACTAGCGGGGGAGGAAATGAGCAGTTCTTC.